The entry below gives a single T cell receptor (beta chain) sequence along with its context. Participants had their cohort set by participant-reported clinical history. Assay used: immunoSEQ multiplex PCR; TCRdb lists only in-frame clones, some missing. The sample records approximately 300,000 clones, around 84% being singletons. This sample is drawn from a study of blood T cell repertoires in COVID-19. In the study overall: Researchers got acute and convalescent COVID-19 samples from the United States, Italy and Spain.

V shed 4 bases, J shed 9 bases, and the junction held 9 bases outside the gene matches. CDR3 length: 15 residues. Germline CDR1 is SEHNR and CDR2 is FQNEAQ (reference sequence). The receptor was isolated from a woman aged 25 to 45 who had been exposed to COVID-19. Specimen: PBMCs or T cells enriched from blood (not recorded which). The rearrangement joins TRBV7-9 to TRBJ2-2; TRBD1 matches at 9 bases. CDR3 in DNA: TGTGCCAGCAGCTCCCGAACAGGGGGCTTAAGGGAGCTGTTTTTT. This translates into CASSSRTGGLRELFF. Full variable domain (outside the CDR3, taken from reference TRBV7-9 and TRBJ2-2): DTGVSQNPRHKITKRGQNVTFRCDPISEHNRLYWYRQTLGQGPEFLTYFQNEAQLEKSRLLSDRFSAERPKGSFSTLEIQRTEQGDSAMYLCASSSRTGGLRELFFGEGSRLTVL.